A single sample is the source of the 9 T cell receptor beta chains below, sequenced in a study of human T cells and chemical hapten exposure. Time point of the sample: patch test 1, 2 weeks after DPC sensitization. The sample's treatment: therapeutic diphenylcyclopropenone sensitization with weekly scalp DPC. TCRdb processed the RACE reads anew with MiXCR; each CDR3 protein has one entry. The sample lists tens of thousands of distinct CDR3 sequences; around 30% were seen once. Sequences were derived from whole blood, sampled in connection with sensitization to the hapten diphenylcyclopropenone (DPC). Receptors originate from a man in his forties with alopecia areata. Some clones in this sample may be carry-over from other donors' samples.

On this clonotype: The junction departs from germline at one end; a sequencing error may be responsible. This chain joins TRBV24-1 and TRBJ2-1, with 11 nucleotides matching TRBD2. CDR1 KGHDR and CDR2 SFDVKD come from the germline V gene. The CDR3 runs 21 residues. DNA of the CDR3: TGTGCCACCAGTCCCCGGGGCCTAGCGGGAGGACTCACCTCCTCCTACAATGGGCAGTTCTTC. It is translated as CATSPRGLAGGLTSSYNGQFF.

The CDR3 bases are TGTGCCAGCAGTTGGGACAGGGGGAGAGGCTACACCTTC. Protein: CASSWDRGRGYTF. The J gene is TRBJ1-2, the V gene TRBV27, with TRBD1 identical over 11 bases. The V segment lost 4 bases and the J segment 8 bases; nucleotides outside the gene matches: 3. This CDR3 is built from 13 residues. The germline gives CDR1 MNHEY, CDR2 SMNVEV (reference sequence).

This clonotype was counted once. The chain recombines TRBV5-6 with TRBJ2-3; perhaps TRBD2 as D (6 bases). In germline, CDR1 is SGHDT, CDR2 YYEEEE. The germline V and J ends were trimmed by 1 base and 1 base, with 16 bases remaining between them. The CDR3 spans 17 residues. The CDR3 DNA reads TGTGCCAGCAGCTTGATAACTGCCTTAGCGGGCACAGATACGCAGTATTTT. This encodes CASSLITALAGTDTQYF.

The sample holds many counts of this clonotype. This chain connects TRBV20-1 to TRBJ2-7; 13 bases map to TRBD2. CDR1 and CDR2 (germline): DFQATT, SNEGSKA (reference sequence). V lost 5 bases to trimming and J lost 4 bases; unmatched junction nucleotides: 5. The CDR3 length is 14 residues. Here the CDR3 DNA reads TGCAGTGCTCCAAAGACTAGCGGGAGGTACGAGCAGTACTTC. It encodes CSAPKTSGRYEQYF.

This clonotype was observed a handful of times. This rearrangement joins TRBV12-3 or TRBV12-4 to TRBJ2-3, with a possible D match to TRBD2 (6 bases). The CDR3 extends over 13 amino acids. The V and J ends lost 6 bases and 4 bases respectively, with 11 bases between them. CDR3 coding DNA: TGTGCCAGCAGCCTATGGGGGGCAGATACGCAGTATTTT. Protein product: CASSLWGADTQYF.

This chain connects TRBV6-2 or TRBV6-3 to TRBJ2-6, with 8 bases identical to TRBD1. The CDR3 runs 17 residues. Looked up from germline, CDR1 is MNHEY and CDR2 is SVGEGT. J lost 3 bases, V lost 6 bases, and 10 bases had no gene match. CDR3 loop: CASSHSRTGNGANVLTF. The CDR3 nucleotides are TGTGCCAGCAGCCACTCTAGGACAGGGAATGGGGCCAACGTCCTGACTTTC.

This clonotype was counted a few times. CDR3 sequence: CSARQYRGAGGPQETQYF. The CDR3 DNA follows: TGCAGTGCTAGACAATACCGAGGAGCGGGAGGGCCACAAGAGACCCAGTACTTC. The J gene is TRBJ2-5, the V gene TRBV20-1, with TRBD2 matching over 10 bases. The V and J ends lost 2 bases and 2 bases, in that order; junction bases with no gene match: 14. The germline V gene has CDR1 DFQATT and CDR2 SNEGSKA (reference sequence). The CDR3 has 18 residues.

This clonotype was seen just once. V is TRBV12-3 or TRBV12-4 and J is TRBJ1-1; 8 nucleotides align to TRBD1. The CDR3 is made up of 14 amino acids. The V and J ends lost 6 bases and 3 bases, in that order; junction bases with no gene match: 6. This CDR3 reads CASSYMGQDTEAFF. The CDR3, as DNA: TGTGCCAGCAGCTATATGGGACAGGACACTGAAGCTTTCTTT.

The gene calls are TRBV7-9 and TRBJ1-1; D not resolved. CDR3 length: 11 residues. V shed 4 bases and J shed 12 bases, with 12 bases lying between them. CDR1 is SEHNR, CDR2 FQNEAQ, per germline (reference sequence). CDR3 residues: CASSSLGDTFF. The CDR3, as DNA: TGTGCCAGCAGCTCGCTAGGCGACACTTTCTTT.